This is a list of T cell receptor beta chains from one sample in a study of blood T cell repertoires in COVID-19. Assay used: immunoSEQ multiplex PCR; TCRdb lists only in-frame clones, some missing. The sample shows some 300,000 clones, 89% of them seen only once. Sequencing input: PBMCs or T cells enriched from blood (not recorded which). All receptors come from a woman between 45 and 65 years old who had been exposed to COVID-19. Both conserved end residues are part of each CDR3. D genes are given only for firm matches. Size is omitted from some rows. Given values are once, few, many or a class for expanded clones.

v_gene	d_gene	j_gene	abundance	CDR3nt	CDR3aa
TRBV9	-	TRBJ2-2	-	TGTGCCAGCAGCCCCCGGGGTGACACCGGGGAGCTGTTTTTT	CASSPRGDTGELFF
TRBV6-4	-	TRBJ1-2	-	TGTGCCAGCAGTCAAACAGGGCTTGGCTACACCTTC	CASSQTGLGYTF
TRBV7-8	-	TRBJ1-5	-	TGTGCCAGCAGCTTAGGTCAGGGTTCAGGTAGCAATCAGCCCCAGCATTTT	CASSLGQGSGSNQPQHF
TRBV20-1	TRBD1	TRBJ2-7	-	TGCAGTGCTAGTGGGACAGGCTACGAGCAGTACTTC	CSASGTGYEQYF
TRBV28	-	TRBJ1-1	-	TGTGCCAGCAGTGTCTGGCTGAACACTGAAGCTTTCTTT	CASSVWLNTEAFF
TRBV2	-	TRBJ1-1	-	TGTGCCAGCATGGGGCACACTGAAGCTTTCTTT	CASMGHTEAFF
TRBV5-1	TRBD2	TRBJ2-7	-	TGCGCCAGCAGCCCCAGGTTTAGTCTAGCGGGCTCCTACGAGCAGTACTTC	CASSPRFSLAGSYEQYF
TRBV15	-	TRBJ2-7	-	TGTGCCACCAGCAGACAGGCTGGTTGGTACGAGCAGTACTTC	CATSRQAGWYEQYF
TRBV19	TRBD1	TRBJ1-5	once	TGTGCCAGTAGTCCGGACAGGGGCCAGCCCCAGCATTTT	CASSPDRGQPQHF
TRBV28	TRBD1	TRBJ2-6	-	TGTGCCAGCAGCTCAGGGGACAGGCACTCTGGGGCCAACGTCCTGACTTTC	CASSSGDRHSGANVLTF
TRBV5-8	-	TRBJ1-2	-	TGTGCCAGCAACCTCGCGGAAATATCCGGATACTATGGCTACACCTTC	CASNLAEISGYYGYTF
TRBV5-1	TRBD2	TRBJ2-3	-	TGCGCCAGCAGCCGGACTAGCGGGGGGTTGGGAGATACGCAGTATTTT	CASSRTSGGLGDTQYF
TRBV5-4	-	TRBJ1-2	-	TGTGCCAGCAGCATGAACAGGGTTAGCTACACCTTC	CASSMNRVSYTF
TRBV29-1	TRBD2	TRBJ2-3	-	TGCAGCGTCGCAAGACTAGCGGGGGAGAGCACAGATACGCAGTATTTT	CSVARLAGESTDTQYF
TRBV15	-	TRBJ1-3	once	TGTGCCACCAGCAGAGATCAGGGGTCTGGAAACACCATATATTTT	CATSRDQGSGNTIYF
TRBV18	-	TRBJ1-1	-	TGTGCCAGCGCCCGAACCCCCAGGGGATTGAACACTGAAGCTTTCTTT	CASARTPRGLNTEAFF
TRBV6-1	TRBD1	TRBJ2-7	-	TGTGCCAGCAGTGATCCGGGACAGCGACCCTACGAGCAGTACTTC	CASSDPGQRPYEQYF
TRBV19	-	TRBJ1-3	-	TGTGCCAGTAGTATTTCTTCGTCTGGAAACACCATATATTTT	CASSISSSGNTIYF
TRBV29-1	-	TRBJ1-2	few	TGCAGCGTTGAGGGCAGTACAAACCTATATGGCTACACCTTC	CSVEGSTNLYGYTF
TRBV5-5	-	TRBJ1-3	-	TGTGCCAGCAGCCGTGGCGGGGGAGTCTGGCCTGGAAACACCATATATTTT	CASSRGGGVWPGNTIYF
TRBV5-1	TRBD1	TRBJ1-6	-	TGCGCCAGCAGCTCGACAGGGGAAGGATCACCCCTCCACTTT	CASSSTGEGSPLHF
TRBV30	TRBD1	TRBJ1-6	-	TGTGCCCAGGGACAGGGTTTTTCACCCCTCCACTTT	CAQGQGFSPLHF
TRBV6-1	TRBD1	TRBJ1-4	-	TGTGCCAGCAGTGAAATGGGGGACAGGAGTGAAAAACTGTTTTTT	CASSEMGDRSEKLFF
TRBV27	-	TRBJ1-4	-	TGTGCCAGCAGTTTAGGGAAGGGGGGGGCGGCTAATGAAAAACTGTTTTTT	CASSLGKGGAANEKLFF
TRBV27	TRBD1	TRBJ2-7	-	TGTGCCAGCAGAAGGGACAGGGGGCTACCCTACGAGCAGTACTTC	CASRRDRGLPYEQYF
TRBV30	TRBD1	TRBJ1-5	-	TGTGCCTGGAACAGGGGTAATCAGCCCCAGCATTTT	CAWNRGNQPQHF
TRBV5-1	-	TRBJ1-6	-	TGCGCCAGCAGCTTGGAGACCGAGGGCTTCTATAATTCACCCCTCCACTTT	CASSLETEGFYNSPLHF
TRBV11-2	-	TRBJ1-4	few	TGTGCCACCAGAGCGGGTGATGAAAAACTGTTTTTT	CATRAGDEKLFF
TRBV27	-	TRBJ2-5	once	TGTGCCAGCAGCCAGACCAACAGGGCCCAAGAGACCCAGTACTTC	CASSQTNRAQETQYF
TRBV5-8	TRBD1	TRBJ1-6	-	TGTGCCAGCAGCATACCAGGGGGCGCGTATTCACCCCTCCACTTT	CASSIPGGAYSPLHF
TRBV6-5	-	TRBJ1-5	-	TGTGCCAGCAAGGGAGGAGATCAGCCCCAGCATTTT	CASKGGDQPQHF
TRBV18	TRBD1	TRBJ2-7	-	TGTGCCAGCTCGACAGGGCAGGGCGAGCAGTACTTC	CASSTGQGEQYF
TRBV9	-	TRBJ1-2	-	TGTGCCAGCAGCGTAGATTTGGGGGGTGCGTATGGCTACACCTTC	CASSVDLGGAYGYTF
TRBV2	-	TRBJ1-2	-	TGTGCCAGCAGTGATAGCATTGGGGCCGACCATGGCTACACCTTC	CASSDSIGADHGYTF
TRBV7-8	-	TRBJ2-7	-	TGTGCCAGCAGCTTAGTAGGCAGGACCTACGAGCAGTACTTC	CASSLVGRTYEQYF
TRBV29-1	-	TRBJ1-1	few	TGCAGCGTTGGGACCTACAGGAATACTGAAGCTTTCTTT	CSVGTYRNTEAFF
TRBV5-8	TRBD1	TRBJ2-1	-	TGTGCCAGCAGTTCACAGGGGCAACCGTACAATGAGCAGTTCTTC	CASSSQGQPYNEQFF
TRBV11-2	-	TRBJ2-7	once	TGTGCCAGCAGCTCCGAGTCTAACGAGCAGTACTTC	CASSSESNEQYF
TRBV19	-	TRBJ1-1	-	TGTGCCAGTAGTTCCGTGAGGAACACTGAAGCTTTCTTT	CASSSVRNTEAFF
TRBV2	TRBD2	TRBJ2-5	-	TGTGCCGGCCTCAGTAGCGGGGCCCTGGAGACCCAGTACTTC	CAGLSSGALETQYF
TRBV5-1	-	TRBJ2-2	-	TGCGCCAGCAGCTTGCAACAGCCGAACACCGGGGAGCTGTTTTTT	CASSLQQPNTGELFF
TRBV5-4	-	TRBJ1-6	-	TGTGCCAGCAGCTTAACCGCCGGGGTTAATTCACCCCTCCACTTT	CASSLTAGVNSPLHF
TRBV5-6	TRBD1	TRBJ1-5	-	TGTGCCAGCAGCTTGGGGACAGGGATTAGGAGCAATCAGCCCCAGCATTTT	CASSLGTGIRSNQPQHF
TRBV6-5	TRBD1	TRBJ2-3	-	TGTGCCAGCACTTTAGACAGGGGCGCAGATACGCAGTATTTT	CASTLDRGADTQYF
TRBV18	-	TRBJ2-3	once	TGTGCCAGCTCTCTAACTCTCTCGGGGAGCCTAAATAAGTACACAGATACGCAGTATTTT	CASSLTLSGSLNKYTDTQYF
TRBV28	-	TRBJ1-4	-	TGTGCCAGCAGTTTATGGGGAGGGGATAATGAAAAACTGTTTTTT	CASSLWGGDNEKLFF
TRBV6-5	-	TRBJ1-5	-	TGTGCCAGCAGTCCACAGGGTGGCAATCAGCCCCAGCATTTT	CASSPQGGNQPQHF
TRBV30	-	TRBJ1-6	-	TGTGCCTGCCAGACCAGCCCTGGGCATTCACCCCTCCACTTT	CACQTSPGHSPLHF
TRBV9	-	TRBJ1-4	-	TGTGCCAGCAGCGTAGGGTCTGGGGGGACGGAAAAACTGTTTTTT	CASSVGSGGTEKLFF
TRBV6-5	-	TRBJ1-2	-	TGTGCCAGCAGTTACGGTCGGGGGGAAGTTAATGGCTACACCTTC	CASSYGRGEVNGYTF
TRBV7-8	TRBD1	TRBJ1-6	-	TGTGCCAGCAGCTCAGGGGGGCCCAATTCACCCCTCCACTTT	CASSSGGPNSPLHF
TRBV28	-	TRBJ1-6	-	TGTGCCAGCAGTTCAACGGGACACTATAATTCACCCCTCCACTTT	CASSSTGHYNSPLHF
TRBV6-5	TRBD1	TRBJ1-2	-	TGTGCCAGCAGCCCGGACAGGGGACTCGTGGGCTACACCTTC	CASSPDRGLVGYTF
TRBV27	TRBD1	TRBJ2-1	-	TGTGCCACCAAGGACAGGGGGGGGATTTGGAATAGTGAGCAGTTCTTC	CATKDRGGIWNSEQFF
TRBV30	TRBD1	TRBJ1-2	-	TGTGCCTGGCGGCGACAGGGCGTCAACTATGGCTACACCTTC	CAWRRQGVNYGYTF
TRBV7-4	-	TRBJ1-3	-	TGTGCCAGCAGCCCCCCTCCCTCTGGAAACACCATATATTTT	CASSPPPSGNTIYF
TRBV18	TRBD1	TRBJ2-5	-	TGTGCCAGCTCACGGGGGACAGGGACCCAAGAGACCCAGTACTTC	CASSRGTGTQETQYF
TRBV7-9	TRBD1	TRBJ1-2	-	TGTGCCAGCAGCTTAGGAGCAGGGGGCGCGGGCTACACCTTC	CASSLGAGGAGYTF
TRBV5-1	-	TRBJ2-3	-	TGCGCCAGCAGCTTTTCAAGACACCTACTCACAGATACGCAGTATTTT	CASSFSRHLLTDTQYF
TRBV4-1	-	TRBJ2-3	-	TGCGCCAGCAGCCCGATGACAGGAACCACAGATACGCAGTATTTT	CASSPMTGTTDTQYF